Shown below are 20 T cell receptor beta chains from a single sample sequenced in a study of CD8+CD57+ T cells in acquired aplastic anemia. Template material for TCR beta VDJ and CDR3 profiling consisted of genomic DNA. TCRdb re-derived calls from the reads in MiXCR, one entry per CDR3 protein. The table records under 200,000 distinct CDR3 sequences, 47% of them present only once. CD8+CD57+ cell expansion had been shown by flow cytometry in patients chosen for sequencing. Sequenced material: sorted CD4+, CD8+, or CD8+CD57+ T cells (not recorded which) from PBMCs. Every receptor here comes from a human donor with aplastic anemia.

This clonotype has a count of ten or more. J is TRBJ2-7 and V is TRBV7-9; maybe TRBD1 (5 bases). Germline CDR1 SEHNR, CDR2 FQNEAQ (reference sequence). V lost 5 bases to trimming and J lost 5 bases, with 13 bases between them. The CDR3 length is 13 residues. DNA for the CDR3: TGTGCCAGCAGCCATTCTCAGGGTCACGAGCAGTACTTC. Its translation: CASSHSQGHEQYF.

This clonotype was picked up many times. The rearrangement links TRBV7-6 to TRBJ2-5; a weak D match, TRBD2 (5 bases). The CDR3 totals 13 residues. Trimming shortened V by 4 bases and J by 5 bases, and 11 bases separated the two germline ends. Germline V CDR1 and CDR2: SGHVS, FNYEAQ. CDR3 loop: CASSSTTRETQYF. Here the CDR3 DNA reads TGTGCCAGCAGCTCTACTACTAGGGAGACCCAGTACTTC.

This clonotype was seen a handful of times. V and J are TRBV19 and TRBJ1-1, with D unresolved. Trimming stripped 3 bases from V and 2 bases from J, with 13 bases between. The germline V gene encodes CDR1 LNHDA and CDR2 SQIVND (reference sequence). This CDR3 is 15 amino acids long. Here the CDR3 DNA reads TGTGCCAGTAGTATGAGTGTCATCCTAAACACTGAAGCTTTCTTT. It codes for CASSMSVILNTEAFF.

V gene TRBV7-3 combines with J gene TRBJ1-2; 9 bases align to TRBD1. This CDR3 is 14 amino acids long. Germline values: CDR1 SGHTA, CDR2 FQGTGA. The V and J ends lost 5 bases and 2 bases, in that order; junction bases with no gene match: 3. CDR3 sequence: CASSPTGGNYGYTF. CDR3 nucleotide sequence: TGTGCCAGCAGCCCCACAGGGGGCAACTATGGCTACACCTTC.

Of note for this clonotype: One end of the junction does not line up with germline, which may come from a read error. The rearrangement links TRBV10-3 to TRBJ1-5; a possible D gene is TRBD1 (5 bases). The CDR3 length is 15 residues. Germline CDR1 and CDR2: ENHRY and SYGVKD. CDR3 in DNA: TGTGCCATCAGGAGGGACGAGGAAAGCAATCAGCCTCAGCATTTT. Its protein is CAIRRDEESNQPQHF.

This clonotype was picked up many times. This chain connects TRBV7-8 to TRBJ1-2; a weak D match, TRBD1 (5 bases). The germline CDR1 and CDR2 sequences are SGHVS and FQNEAQ. The CDR3 is 13 residues long. V was clipped by 0 bases and J by 8 bases, with 10 bases between them. CDR3 in amino acids: CASSLASGKGYTF. In nucleotides, the CDR3 is TGTGCCAGCAGCTTAGCGTCAGGGAAAGGCTACACCTTC.

This clonotype appeared many times. The chain carries TRBV5-1 and TRBJ2-7, with 9 nucleotides matching TRBD2. From germline, CDR1 is SGHRS and CDR2 YFSETQ. V lost 3 bases, J lost 2 bases, and 6 bases stayed unmatched. The CDR3 is 15 residues long. The CDR3 reads CASSSSSGITYEQYF. For the CDR3, the DNA is TGCGCCAGCAGCTCATCTAGCGGGATAACCTACGAGCAGTACTTC.

This sequence joins TRBV2 and TRBJ1-1; 8 bases map to TRBD1. Germline loops: CDR1 SNHLY, CDR2 FYNNEI. The CDR3 covers 13 residues. V lost 11 bases and J lost 1; bases outside the gene matches: 6. The DNA for the CDR3 is TGTGCCGCCGGGGACAGGACGAACACTGAAGCTTTCTTT. Its translation is CAAGDRTNTEAFF.

This clonotype was observed many times. This chain links TRBV20-1 with TRBJ2-1; 9 bases are shared with TRBD1. The germline CDR1 and CDR2 sequences are DFQATT and SNEGSKA (reference sequence). The CDR3 runs 15 residues. The V and J ends lost 0 bases and 6 bases, in that order; junction bases with no gene match: 6. The CDR3 reads CSARDHRGPGNEQFF. The CDR3 DNA sequence: TGCAGTGCTAGAGACCACAGGGGGCCGGGCAATGAGCAGTTCTTC.

The gene calls are TRBV18 and TRBJ1-1; D uncertain. CDR3 length: 13 amino acids. The germline V gene has CDR1 KGHSH and CDR2 LQKENI. V was cut by 3 bases and J by 2 bases, with 7 bases left in between. CDR3 nucleotide sequence: TGTGCCAGCTCACCGGATACTAACACTGAAGCTTTCTTT. Protein product: CASSPDTNTEAFF.

This clonotype was picked up many times. This chain joins TRBV7-2 and TRBJ2-2, with TRBD1 matching over 8 bases. This CDR3 is built from 17 residues. Trimming at V came to 0 bases and at J to 5 bases, leaving 8 bases not matched to a gene. Germline V gene data show CDR1 as SGHTA and CDR2 as FQGNSA. The CDR3 sequence is CASSLALGQGLTGELFF. For the CDR3, the DNA is TGTGCCAGCAGCTTAGCTCTTGGACAGGGTTTAACCGGGGAGCTGTTTTTT.

CDR3 loop: CSARVGPGQFF. The CDR3 DNA is TGCAGTGCTCGTGTAGGGCCTGGGCAGTTCTTC. This rearrangement joins TRBV20-1 to TRBJ2-1; D remains ambiguous. Germline values: CDR1 DFQATT, CDR2 SNEGSKA (reference sequence). The CDR3 loop spans 11 amino acids. Trimming removed 5 bases at V and 12 bases at J, with 14 bases between.

This chain links TRBV4-3 with TRBJ2-3; 11 nucleotides align to TRBD2. The CDR3 consists of 15 residues. Germline CDR1 is LGHNA and CDR2 is YSLEER. Losses at the gene ends were 0 bases for V and 11 bases for J; bases not matched to a gene: 7. The CDR3 nucleotides are TGCGCCAGCAGCCAAGAAACTAGCGGGAGTCGGGGGCAGTATTTT. It codes for CASSQETSGSRGQYF.

V gene TRBV25-1 combines with J gene TRBJ2-1; D perhaps matches TRBD1 (6 bases). The germline V gene has CDR1 MGHDK and CDR2 SYGVNS. The CDR3 spans 14 residues. The ends were cut back, 6 bases at V and 0 bases at J, with 9 bases in the middle. CDR3 amino acids: CASSEQGSYNEQFF. CDR3 bases: TGTGCCAGCAGCGAACAGGGCTCCTACAATGAGCAGTTCTTC.

This clonotype was seen ten or more times. V usage is TRBV6-4 and J usage is TRBJ2-7; D is ambiguous. Trimming removed 0 bases at V and 5 bases at J, with 14 bases between. The germline CDR1 and CDR2 sequences are MRHNA and SNTAGT. The CDR3 loop spans 15 amino acids. The chain's CDR3 is CASSDSLDVYDEQYF. The CDR3 DNA is TGTGCCAGCAGTGACTCGTTGGACGTATATGACGAGCAGTACTTC.

The CDR3 spells CASSLTGPGYEKLFF. DNA for the CDR3: TGTGCCAGCAGCTTAACCGGGCCCGGCTATGAAAAACTGTTTTTT. The V and J genes are TRBV6-1 and TRBJ1-4; D remains ambiguous. V shed 6 bases and J shed 6 bases, with 17 bases lying between them. The CDR3 totals 15 residues. The germline V gene has CDR1 MNHNS and CDR2 SASEGT.

Only one count was recorded for this clonotype. V is TRBV6-2 or TRBV6-3 and J is TRBJ2-3; 8 positions match TRBD2. CDR3 length: 14 residues. The V gene end was trimmed by 10 bases and the J gene end by 4 bases; junction bases not matched to a gene: 10. Germline loops: CDR1 MNHEY, CDR2 SVGEGT. CDR3 DNA: TGTGCCATCGCGTTCGGGAGGGCCTCAGATACGCAGTATTTT. Translating gives CAIAFGRASDTQYF.

This clonotype was counted ten times or more. CDR3 nucleotides: TGTGCCATCTCAGACGCCGCTGGCGGCTTCAATGAGCAGTTCTTC. Translated: CAISDAAGGFNEQFF. The chain recombines TRBV10-3 with TRBJ2-1; D not resolved. This CDR3 is built from 15 residues. The germline V and J ends were trimmed by 8 bases and 6 bases, with 20 bases remaining between them. Germline V lookup: CDR1 ENHRY, CDR2 SYGVKD.

This clonotype was observed at least ten times. The J gene is TRBJ2-7, the V gene TRBV6-6; TRBD1 is a possible D gene (5 bases). The V end lost 0 bases, the J end lost 7 bases, and 19 bases lay between the germline ends. The CDR3 totals 16 residues. Germline CDR1 MNHNY, CDR2 SVGAGI (reference sequence). CDR3 loop: CASSYSPRSGSREQYF. CDR3 coding DNA: TGTGCCAGCAGTTACTCCCCGCGCTCAGGGTCGAGAGAGCAGTACTTC.

This clonotype has a handful of counts. A read error may be the cause here, since a much bigger clone is one base away. This chain links TRBV5-5 with TRBJ2-7; no clear D. Germline V CDR1 and CDR2: SGHKS, YYEKEE (reference sequence). V gave up 0 bases and J gave up 2 bases, with 12 bases separating them. The CDR3 is made up of 15 amino acids. The CDR3 loop reads CASSLAPDAAYEQYF. CDR3 sequence (DNA): TGTGCCAGCAGCTTGGCACCCGACGCCGCCTACGAGCAGTACTTC.